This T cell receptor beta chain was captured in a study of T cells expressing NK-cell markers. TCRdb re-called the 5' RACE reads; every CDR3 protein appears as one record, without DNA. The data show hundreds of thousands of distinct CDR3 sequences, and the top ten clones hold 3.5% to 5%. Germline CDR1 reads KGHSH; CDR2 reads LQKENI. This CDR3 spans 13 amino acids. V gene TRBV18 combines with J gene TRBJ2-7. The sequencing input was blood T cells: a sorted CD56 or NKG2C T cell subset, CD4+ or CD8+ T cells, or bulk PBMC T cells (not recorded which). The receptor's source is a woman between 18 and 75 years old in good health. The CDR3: CASSRGGSYEQYF.